These T cell receptor beta chains were read from a single sample in a study of PD-1 blockade in classical Hodgkin lymphoma. Profiling relied on immunoSEQ multiplex PCR, and the TCRdb table lists in-frame clones only, not all of them. This sample yields about 46,000 clones, of which over 60% are seen a single time; about 20% belongs to the top ten. The material was peripheral blood mononuclear cells (PBMCs), obtained before the second cycle of nivolumab. These receptors were collected from a human donor with classical Hodgkin lymphoma. Both conserved end residues are part of each CDR3. Each record gives: V gene, J gene, D gene, clone size, CDR3 protein, CDR3 DNA. The D gene is left open where the match is weak. Expanded clones get a size class; other rows say once, few or many, or leave the size out.

TRBV19,TRBJ2-6,-,-,CASLEANVLTF,TGTGCCTCCCTGGAGGCCAACGTCCTGACTTTC
TRBV2,TRBJ2-7,TRBD2,-,CASRLLGGGLAGVQEQYF,TGTGCCAGCCGACTCCTGGGGGGGGGACTAGCGGGAGTTCAAGAGCAGTACTTC
TRBV5-1,TRBJ2-5,-,-,CASSFEQVQETQYF,TGCGCCAGCAGCTTCGAACAAGTCCAAGAGACCCAGTACTTC
TRBV7-2,TRBJ2-1,-,-,CASSFPPYNEQFF,TGTGCCAGCAGCTTCCCCCCCTACAATGAGCAGTTCTTC
TRBV6-5,TRBJ2-2,-,-,CASRRGFTGELFF,TGTGCCAGCAGAAGGGGGTTTACCGGGGAGCTGTTTTTT
TRBV7-9,TRBJ2-1,TRBD2,few,CASSHAGVREQFF,TGTGCCAGCAGCCACGCGGGGGTCAGGGAGCAGTTCTTC
TRBV19,TRBJ1-1,TRBD1,-,CASWTGIWDTEAFF,TGTGCCAGCTGGACAGGGATATGGGACACTGAAGCTTTCTTT
TRBV4-3,TRBJ2-1,TRBD2,-,CASSQDKIGTSAYNEQFF,TGCGCCAGCAGCCAAGATAAAATAGGGACTAGCGCTTACAATGAGCAGTTCTTC
TRBV6-6,TRBJ1-2,TRBD1,-,CASSSGQGVGYTF,TGTGCCAGCAGCTCAGGACAGGGGGTGGGCTACACCTTC
TRBV7-9,TRBJ1-1,-,-,CASSLASKANTEAFF,TGTGCCAGCAGCTTAGCGTCGAAGGCGAACACTGAAGCTTTCTTT
TRBV6-1,TRBJ2-3,TRBD2,-,CASSVSSGGPTDTQYF,TGTGCCAGCAGTGTCTCTAGCGGGGGTCCCACAGATACGCAGTATTTT
TRBV18,TRBJ1-1,-,-,CASSPRVGDLMNTEAFF,TGTGCCAGCTCACCAAGGGTCGGTGATCTAATGAACACTGAAGCTTTCTTT
TRBV2,TRBJ1-4,-,-,CASSGSPPGQLNEKLFF,TGTGCCAGCAGTGGAAGCCCCCCGGGCCAGCTTAATGAAAAACTGTTTTTT
TRBV7-2,TRBJ2-7,TRBD2,-,CASSPNPTSLSEQYF,TGTGCCAGCAGCCCTAACCCGACTAGCCTCTCCGAGCAGTACTTC